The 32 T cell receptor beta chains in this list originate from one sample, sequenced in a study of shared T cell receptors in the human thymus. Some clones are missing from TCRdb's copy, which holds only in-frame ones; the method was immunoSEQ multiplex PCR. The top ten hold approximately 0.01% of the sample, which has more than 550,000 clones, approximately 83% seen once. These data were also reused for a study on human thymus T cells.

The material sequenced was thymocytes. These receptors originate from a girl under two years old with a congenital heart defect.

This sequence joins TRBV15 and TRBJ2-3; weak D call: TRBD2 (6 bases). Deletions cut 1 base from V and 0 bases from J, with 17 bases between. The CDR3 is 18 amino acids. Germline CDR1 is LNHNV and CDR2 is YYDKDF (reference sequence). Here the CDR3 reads CATSRATRDWVSTDTQYF. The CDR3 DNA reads TGTGCCACCAGCAGAGCGACCCGGGACTGGGTAAGCACAGATACGCAGTATTTT.

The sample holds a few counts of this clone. In nucleotides, the CDR3 is TGTGCCATTTCCCCGACAGGGGAAGGAAACACCATATATTTT. As protein: CAISPTGEGNTIYF. This chain links TRBV10-3 with TRBJ1-3; TRBD1 agrees at 8 bases. CDR1 and CDR2 (germline): ENHRY, SYGVKD. This CDR3 is 14 amino acids long. V shed 9 bases and J 4 bases; nucleotides not matched to a gene: 8.

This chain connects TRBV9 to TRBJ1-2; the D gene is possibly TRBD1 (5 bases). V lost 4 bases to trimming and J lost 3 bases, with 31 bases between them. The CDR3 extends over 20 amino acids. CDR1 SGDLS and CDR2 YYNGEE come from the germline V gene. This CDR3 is CASSRYPLQDKGPFDYGYTF. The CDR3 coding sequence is TGTGCCAGCAGCCGTTACCCTCTCCAGGACAAGGGGCCTTTTGACTATGGCTACACCTTC.

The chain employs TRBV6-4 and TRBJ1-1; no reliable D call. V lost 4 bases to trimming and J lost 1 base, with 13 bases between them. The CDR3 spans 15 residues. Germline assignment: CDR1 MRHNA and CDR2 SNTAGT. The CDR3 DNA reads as TGTGCCAGCAGTGTCCGGGATGGTAAGAACACTGAAGCTTTCTTT. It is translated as CASSVRDGKNTEAFF.

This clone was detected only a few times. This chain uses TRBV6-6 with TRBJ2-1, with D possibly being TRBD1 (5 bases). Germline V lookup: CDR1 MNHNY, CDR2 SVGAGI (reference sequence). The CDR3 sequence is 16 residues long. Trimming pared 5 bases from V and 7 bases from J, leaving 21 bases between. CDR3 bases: TGTGCCAGCAGTCTCAGAGATAGCCTTCCAGGGAATGAGCAGTTCTTC. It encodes CASSLRDSLPGNEQFF.

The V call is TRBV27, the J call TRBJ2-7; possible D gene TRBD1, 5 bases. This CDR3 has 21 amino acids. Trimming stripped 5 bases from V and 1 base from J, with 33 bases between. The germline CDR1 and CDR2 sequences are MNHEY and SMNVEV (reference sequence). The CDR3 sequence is CASSTSRQSATQLPLSYEQYF. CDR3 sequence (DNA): TGTGCCAGCAGTACTTCCCGACAGAGTGCCACACAATTACCCCTATCCTACGAGCAGTACTTC.

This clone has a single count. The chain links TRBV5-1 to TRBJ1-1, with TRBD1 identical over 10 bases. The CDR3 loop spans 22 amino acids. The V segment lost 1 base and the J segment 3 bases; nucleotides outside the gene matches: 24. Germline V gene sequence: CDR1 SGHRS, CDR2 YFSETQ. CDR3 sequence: CASSLMTGQGSPIFNGHTEAFF. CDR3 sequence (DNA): TGCGCCAGCAGCTTGATGACGGGACAGGGGAGCCCAATCTTTAACGGACACACTGAAGCTTTCTTT.

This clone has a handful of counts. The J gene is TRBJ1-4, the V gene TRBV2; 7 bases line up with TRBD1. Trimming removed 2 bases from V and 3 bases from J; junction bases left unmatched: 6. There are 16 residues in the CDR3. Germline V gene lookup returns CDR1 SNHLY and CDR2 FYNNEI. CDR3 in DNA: TGTGCCAGCAGTGAAAGGGGGCTTAGGTCTAATGAAAAACTGTTTTTT. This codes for CASSERGLRSNEKLFF.

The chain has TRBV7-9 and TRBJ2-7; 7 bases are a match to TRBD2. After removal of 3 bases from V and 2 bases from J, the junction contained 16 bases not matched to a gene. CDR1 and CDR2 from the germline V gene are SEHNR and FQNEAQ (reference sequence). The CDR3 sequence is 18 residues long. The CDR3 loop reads CASSFGGPERGTTYEQYF. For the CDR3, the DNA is TGTGCCAGCAGCTTTGGTGGACCGGAGCGGGGAACCACCTACGAGCAGTACTTC.

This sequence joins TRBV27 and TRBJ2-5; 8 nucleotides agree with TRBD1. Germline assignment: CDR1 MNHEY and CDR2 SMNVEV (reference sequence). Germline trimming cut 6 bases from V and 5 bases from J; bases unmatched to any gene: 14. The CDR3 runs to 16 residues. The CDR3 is CASRSSRTGSAETQYF. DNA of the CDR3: TGTGCCAGCAGGTCCAGTCGGACAGGGAGCGCTGAGACCCAGTACTTC.

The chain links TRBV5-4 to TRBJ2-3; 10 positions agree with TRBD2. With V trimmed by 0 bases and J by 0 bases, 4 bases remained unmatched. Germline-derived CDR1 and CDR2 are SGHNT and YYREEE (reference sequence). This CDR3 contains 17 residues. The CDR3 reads CASSLELAGESTDTQYF. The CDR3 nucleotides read TGTGCCAGCAGCTTGGAGCTAGCGGGGGAGAGCACAGATACGCAGTATTTT. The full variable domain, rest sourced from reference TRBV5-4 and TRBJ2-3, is ETGVTQSPTHLIKTRGQQVTLRCSSQSGHNTVSWYQQALGQGPQFIFQYYREEENGRGNFPPRFSGLQFPNYSSELNVNALELDDSALYLCASSLELAGESTDTQYFGPGTRLTVL.

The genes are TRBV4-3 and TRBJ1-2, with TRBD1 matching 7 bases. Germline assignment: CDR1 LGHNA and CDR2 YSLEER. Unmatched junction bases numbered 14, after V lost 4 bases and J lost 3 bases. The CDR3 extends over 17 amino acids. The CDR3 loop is CASSPIPQGVEDYGYTF. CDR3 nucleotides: TGCGCCAGCAGCCCTATCCCTCAGGGGGTCGAGGACTATGGCTACACCTTC.

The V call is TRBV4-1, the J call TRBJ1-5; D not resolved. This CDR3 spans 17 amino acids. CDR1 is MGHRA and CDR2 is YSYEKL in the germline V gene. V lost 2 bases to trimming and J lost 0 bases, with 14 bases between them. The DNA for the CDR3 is TGCGCCAGCAGCCAATACTCAGGAACAGATAGCAATCAGCCCCAGCATTTT. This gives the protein CASSQYSGTDSNQPQHF.

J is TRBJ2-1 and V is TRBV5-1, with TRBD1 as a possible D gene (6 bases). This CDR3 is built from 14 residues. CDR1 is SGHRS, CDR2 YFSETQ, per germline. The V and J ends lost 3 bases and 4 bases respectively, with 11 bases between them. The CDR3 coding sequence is TGCGCCAGCAGCTGGGACATCGGATACAATGAGCAGTTCTTC. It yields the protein CASSWDIGYNEQFF.

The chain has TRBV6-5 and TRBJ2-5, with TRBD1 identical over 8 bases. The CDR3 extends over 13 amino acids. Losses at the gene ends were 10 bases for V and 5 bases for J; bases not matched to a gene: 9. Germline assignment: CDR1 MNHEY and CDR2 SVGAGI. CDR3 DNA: TGTGCCACAAAAAGACAGGGGAGGGAGACCCAGTACTTC. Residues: CATKRQGRETQYF.

CDR3 sequence reads: CASSKGLMITEAFF. In DNA, the CDR3 is TGTGCCAGCAGCAAAGGACTTATGATCACTGAAGCTTTCTTT. This chain joins TRBV21-1 and TRBJ1-1. TRBV21-1 is a pseudogene. This CDR3 contains 14 residues.

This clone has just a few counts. The CDR3 loop reads CASSGPGNSYNEQFF. CDR3 in DNA: TGCGCCAGCAGTGGTCCGGGGAACTCCTACAATGAGCAGTTCTTC. This chain uses TRBV10-2 with TRBJ2-1, with D tentatively TRBD2 (5 bases). V lost 4 bases to trimming and J lost 0 bases, with 10 bases between them. The CDR3 is 15 amino acids. The V gene's germline CDR1 is WSHSY and CDR2 SAAADI.

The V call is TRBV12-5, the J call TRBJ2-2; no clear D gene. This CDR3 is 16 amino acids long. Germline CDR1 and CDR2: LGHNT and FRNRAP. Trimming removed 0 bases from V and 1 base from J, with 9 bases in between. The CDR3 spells CASGLVKLGNTGELFF. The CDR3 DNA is TGTGCTAGTGGTTTGGTAAAGCTTGGGAACACCGGGGAGCTGTTTTTT.

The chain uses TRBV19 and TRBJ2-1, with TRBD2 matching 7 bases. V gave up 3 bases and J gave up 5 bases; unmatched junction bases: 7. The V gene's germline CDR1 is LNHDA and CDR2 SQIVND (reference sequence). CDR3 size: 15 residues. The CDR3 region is CASSIPGGGDNEQFF. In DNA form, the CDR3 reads TGTGCCAGTAGTATCCCGGGGGGTGGGGACAATGAGCAGTTCTTC.

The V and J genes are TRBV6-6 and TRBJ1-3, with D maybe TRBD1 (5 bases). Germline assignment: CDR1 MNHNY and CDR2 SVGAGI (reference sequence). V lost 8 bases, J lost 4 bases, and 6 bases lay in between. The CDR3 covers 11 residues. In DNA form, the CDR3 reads TGTGCCAGCTGGACAGGAAACACCATATATTTT. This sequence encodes CASWTGNTIYF.

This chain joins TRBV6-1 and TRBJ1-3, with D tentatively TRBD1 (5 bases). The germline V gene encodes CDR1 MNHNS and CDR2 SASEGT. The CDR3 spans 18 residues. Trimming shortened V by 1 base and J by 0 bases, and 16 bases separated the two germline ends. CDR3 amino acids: CASSEGSTDSSSGNTIYF. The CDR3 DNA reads TGTGCCAGCAGTGAAGGGTCGACAGACAGTTCCTCTGGAAACACCATATATTTT.

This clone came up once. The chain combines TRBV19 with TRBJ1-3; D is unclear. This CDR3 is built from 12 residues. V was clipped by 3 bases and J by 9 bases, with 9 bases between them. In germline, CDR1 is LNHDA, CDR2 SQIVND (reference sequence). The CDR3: CASSIGEGTIYF. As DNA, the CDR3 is TGTGCCAGTAGTATTGGAGAAGGCACCATATATTTT.

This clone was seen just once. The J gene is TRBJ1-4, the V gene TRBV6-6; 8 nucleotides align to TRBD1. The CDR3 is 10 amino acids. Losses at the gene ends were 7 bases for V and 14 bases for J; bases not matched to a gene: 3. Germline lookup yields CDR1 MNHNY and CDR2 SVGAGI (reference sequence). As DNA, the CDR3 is TGTGCCAGCAAAGACAGGGGCCTGTTTTTT. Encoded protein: CASKDRGLFF.

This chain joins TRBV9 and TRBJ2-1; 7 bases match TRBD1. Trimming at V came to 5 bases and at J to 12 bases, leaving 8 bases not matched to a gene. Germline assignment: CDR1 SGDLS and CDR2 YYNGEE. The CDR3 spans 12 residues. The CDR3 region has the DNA TGTGCCAGCAGAGGGCGACAGGGCATGCAGTTCTTC. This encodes CASRGRQGMQFF.

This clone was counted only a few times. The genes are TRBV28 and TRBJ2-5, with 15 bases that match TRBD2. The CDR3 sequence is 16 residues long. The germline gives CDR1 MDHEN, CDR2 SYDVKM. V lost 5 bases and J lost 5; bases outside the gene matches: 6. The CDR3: CASSPGLAGGLETQYF. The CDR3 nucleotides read TGTGCCAGCAGTCCAGGACTAGCGGGGGGGCTCGAGACCCAGTACTTC.

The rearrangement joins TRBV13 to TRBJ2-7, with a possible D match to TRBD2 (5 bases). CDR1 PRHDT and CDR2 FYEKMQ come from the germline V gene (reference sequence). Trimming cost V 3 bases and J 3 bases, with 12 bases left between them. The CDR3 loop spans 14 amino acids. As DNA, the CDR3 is TGTGCCAGCAGCTTGGGGTGGGAGAACTACGAGCAGTACTTC. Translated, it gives CASSLGWENYEQYF. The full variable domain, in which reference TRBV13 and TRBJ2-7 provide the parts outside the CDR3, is AAGVIQSPRHLIKEKRETATLKCYPIPRHDTVYWYQQGPGQDPQFLISFYEKMQSDKGSIPDRFSAQQFSDYHSELNMSSLELGDSALYFCASSLGWENYEQYFGPGTRLTVT.

The DNA of the CDR3 is TGCAGTGCTAGAGTCTCGGATACGCAGTATTTT. It translates to CSARVSDTQYF. The chain is built from TRBV20-1 and TRBJ2-3, with D unclear. The CDR3 spans 11 residues. V was shortened by 1 base and J by 6 bases, with 5 bases between the two germline ends. Germline assignment: CDR1 DFQATT and CDR2 SNEGSKA (reference sequence).

The CDR3 coding sequence is TGTGCCATCAGTCAACAGGGGGCCGGGCGGACTGAAGCTTTCTTT. It translates to CAISQQGAGRTEAFF. The rearrangement links TRBV10-3 to TRBJ1-1; 9 bases line up with TRBD1. Trimming at V came to 5 bases and at J to 5 bases, leaving 9 bases not matched to a gene. Looked up from germline, CDR1 is ENHRY and CDR2 is SYGVKD. CDR3 length: 15 residues.

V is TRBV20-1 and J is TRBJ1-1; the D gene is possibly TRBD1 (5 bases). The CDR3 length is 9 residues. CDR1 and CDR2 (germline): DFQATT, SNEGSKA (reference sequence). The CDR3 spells CTGGTEAFF. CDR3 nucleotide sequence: TGCACGGGGGGCACTGAAGCTTTCTTT.

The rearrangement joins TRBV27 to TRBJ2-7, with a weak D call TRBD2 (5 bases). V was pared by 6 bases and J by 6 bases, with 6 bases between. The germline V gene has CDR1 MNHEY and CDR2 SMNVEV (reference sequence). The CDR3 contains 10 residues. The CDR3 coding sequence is TGTGCCAGCAGGGGGAGCGAGCAGTACTTC. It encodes CASRGSEQYF.

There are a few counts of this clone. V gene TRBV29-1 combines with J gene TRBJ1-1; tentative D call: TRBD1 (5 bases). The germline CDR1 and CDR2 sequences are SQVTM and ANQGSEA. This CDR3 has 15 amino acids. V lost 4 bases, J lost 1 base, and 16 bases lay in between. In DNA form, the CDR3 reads TGCAGCGTTGTTCGGGCTCGGGGGGGGAACACTGAAGCTTTCTTT. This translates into CSVVRARGGNTEAFF.

The chain's CDR3 is CASGGQGFASPLHF. The CDR3 coding sequence is TGTGCCAGTGGGGGACAGGGGTTTGCTTCACCCCTCCACTTT. The V call is TRBV19, the J call TRBJ1-6; the match to TRBD1 covers 10 bases. The CDR3 sequence is 14 residues long. Germline loops: CDR1 LNHDA, CDR2 SQIVND (reference sequence). The V segment lost 8 bases and the J segment 9 bases; nucleotides outside the gene matches: 7.